This T cell receptor beta chain was identified during a study of blood T cell repertoires in COVID-19. Background on the study: Material from acute and convalescent COVID-19 was sourced from the United States, Italy and Spain. PBMCs, B-cell-depleted T cells, or T cells were the source of the cDNA or gDNA that made up the material.

V lost 7 bases to trimming and J lost 5 bases, with 8 bases between them. The CDR3 extends over 11 amino acids. Original processing notes: By means of reference gene primer amplification, nucleated cell counts were estimated. Produced via immunoSEQ multiplex PCR; TCRdb's table is partial and in-frame only. V and J calls plus clone size are reproduced from that table; the DNA served to infer D and trimming. The sample has around 150,000 clones, 65% to 85% seen once. Sequences were obtained from peripheral blood. This TCR was recovered from a man aged 55 to 69 with active or convalescent COVID-19. The chain links TRBV12-3 or TRBV12-4 to TRBJ2-5; perhaps TRBD2 as D (5 bases). CDR3 protein: CASKRGETQYF. Here the CDR3 DNA reads TGTGCCAGCAAAAGAGGGGAGACCCAGTACTTC.